The clone carrying this TCR beta chain was picked up many times. Its specificity is unknown. The data stem from a study of T-cell reconstitution after alpha-beta-depleted transplantation in children. Points from the study as a whole: One year post-transplant, T-cell counts and diversity were largely derived from T cells produced anew. Reportedly, alpha-beta T cells present about two months post-transplant originated from several hundred expanded clones of graft origin. Certain patients had high TCRbeta diversity at day 60, and it came from recipient T cells and thymic progenitors that survived.

For TCRbeta, the library was prepared with unique molecular identifiers. TCRdb reprocessed the PCR reads via MiXCR and lists one record per CDR3 protein. The data show roughly 790,000 distinct CDR3 sequences, roughly 15% seen once. Germline values: CDR1 LGHNT, CDR2 FRNRAP. This CDR3 is 19 amino acids long. The germline V and J ends were trimmed by 0 bases and 6 bases, with 24 bases remaining between them. The sample consisted of PBMCs, mostly from graft donor cells, taken 360 days after TCRalphabeta/CD19-depleted stem cell transplant. The receptor was derived from a male patient between 10 and 17 years old who had a stem cell transplant for acute lymphoblastic leukemia, so the T cells may come from the graft donor. The J gene is TRBJ2-1, the V gene TRBV12-5; D is perhaps TRBD2 (5 bases). The CDR3 nucleotides are TGTGCTAGTGGTTTGGTACTCCCCTCAAGCGGACCCATACTCAATGAGCAGTTCTTC. It codes for CASGLVLPSSGPILNEQFF.